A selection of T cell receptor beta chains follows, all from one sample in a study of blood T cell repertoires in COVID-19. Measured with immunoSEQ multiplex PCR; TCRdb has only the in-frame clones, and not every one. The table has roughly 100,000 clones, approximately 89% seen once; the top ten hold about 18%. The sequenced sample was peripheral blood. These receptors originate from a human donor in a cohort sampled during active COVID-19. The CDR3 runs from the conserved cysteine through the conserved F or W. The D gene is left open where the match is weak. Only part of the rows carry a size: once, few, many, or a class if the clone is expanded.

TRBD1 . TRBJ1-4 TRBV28 TGTGCCAGCAGTTTTAGGAGAGGGGGCGAAAAACTGTTTTTT CASSFRRGGEKLFF
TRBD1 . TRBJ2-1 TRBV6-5 TGTGCCAGCAGTTATGAGACAGGGGACCCTTACAATGAGCAGTTCTTC CASSYETGDPYNEQFF
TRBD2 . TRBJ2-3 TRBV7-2 TGTGCCAGCAGCTTAGCATCTAGCGGGTCAATTAATACGCAGTATTTT CASSLASSGSINTQYF
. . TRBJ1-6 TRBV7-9 TGTGCCAGCAGTCAGGGGACGAGTAATTCACCCCTCCACTTT CASSQGTSNSPLHF
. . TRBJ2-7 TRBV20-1 TGCAGTGCCCTCATCTCCCGGGAGCAGTACTTC CSALISREQYF
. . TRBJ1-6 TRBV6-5 TGTGCCAGCATCGGGATCCATAATTCACCCCTCCACTTT CASIGIHNSPLHF
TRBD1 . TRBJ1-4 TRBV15 TGTGCCACCAGCAGAGAGGGACAGTCAAATGAAAAACTGTTTTTT CATSREGQSNEKLFF
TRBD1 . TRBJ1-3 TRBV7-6 TGTGCCAGCAGCTTACAGGGGGCATTAGGAAACACCATATATTTT CASSLQGALGNTIYF
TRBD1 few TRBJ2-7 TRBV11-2 TGTGCCAGCAGCCGGCCTGGACAGGGCGACTACGAGCAGTACTTC CASSRPGQGDYEQYF
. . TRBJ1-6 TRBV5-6 TGTGCCAGCAGCTCCTCGTGGAGCTCCTATAATTCACCCCTCCACTTT CASSSSWSSYNSPLHF
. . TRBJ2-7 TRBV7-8 TGTGCCAGCAGCGTTAGGAGTACGGTAACGACCTACGAGCAGTACTTC CASSVRSTVTTYEQYF
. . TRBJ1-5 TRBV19 TGTGCCAGTAGTGTTTCCCTTAATCAGCCCCAGCATTTT CASSVSLNQPQHF
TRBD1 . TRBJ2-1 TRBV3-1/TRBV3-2 TGTGCCAGCCCCGAGGACAGGGTCTCCTACAATGAGCAGTTCTTC CASPEDRVSYNEQFF
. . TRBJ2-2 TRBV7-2 TGTGCCAGCAAGAGGGGGTTGGGCGGGTCCTCAACCGGGGAGCTGTTTTTT CASKRGLGGSSTGELFF
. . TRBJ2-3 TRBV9 TGTGCCAGCAGCGTATCCCCCGAGGGGGTTACGCAGTATTTT CASSVSPEGVTQYF
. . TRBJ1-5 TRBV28 TGTGCCAGCAGTCTCTCATTTTCGGATCAGCCCCAGCATTTT CASSLSFSDQPQHF
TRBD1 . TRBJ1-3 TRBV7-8 TGTGCCAGCAGCTCACAGGGGTTAGACACCATATATTTT CASSSQGLDTIYF
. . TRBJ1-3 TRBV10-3 TGTGCCATCAGTGGGAGGTGGGGAAATTTGGACTCTGGAAACACCATATATTTT CAISGRWGNLDSGNTIYF
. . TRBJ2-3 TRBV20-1 TGCAGTACAGGAGTGGATACGCAGTATTTT CSTGVDTQYF
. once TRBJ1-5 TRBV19 TGTGCCAGTAGTATCTGGCAGGGTGATCAGCCCCAGCATTTT CASSIWQGDQPQHF
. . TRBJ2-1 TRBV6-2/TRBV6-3 TGTGCCAGCAGTTACACTCGCGGGGATGAGCAGTTCTTC CASSYTRGDEQFF
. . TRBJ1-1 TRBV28 TGTGCCAGCACCTGGGGGGGGGCTCGGAACACTGAAGCTTTCTTT CASTWGGARNTEAFF